A selection of T cell receptor beta chains follows, all from one sample in a study of OX40 agonist ivuxolimab in advanced cancers. This table comes from immunoSEQ multiplex PCR, and its TCRdb copy is limited to in-frame clones, with some not included. The repertoire holds about 53,000 clones, roughly 83% seen once, with 4.6% in the top ten. The sample in question was CD4+ or CD8+ T cells sorted from blood, obtained in a trial of the OX40 agonist ivuxolimab. All receptors come from an adult with an advanced solid tumor such as melanoma, head and neck, liver or kidney cancer. Each CDR3 is given with its conserved first and last residue. A D gene is named only where the DNA matches it firmly. Clone sizes are given selectively: once, few, many, or a class where the clone is expanded.

d_gene	len	v_gene	j_gene	abundance	CDR3nt	CDR3aa
-	13	TRBV5-6	TRBJ2-7	-	TGTGCCAGCAGCCCCGGAGGGTCCTACGAGCAGTACTTC	CASSPGGSYEQYF
TRBD1	14	TRBV18	TRBJ2-7	-	TGTGCCAGCTCACCGGGACAGGAACCCTACGAGCAGTACTTC	CASSPGQEPYEQYF
-	15	TRBV10-3	TRBJ1-5	-	TGTGCCATCAGTGAGTCGAAAGTTCAAAATCAGCCCCAGCATTTT	CAISESKVQNQPQHF
TRBD1	13	TRBV7-2	TRBJ2-7	medium-sized	TGTGCCAGCAGACAGGGGGTTTCCTACGAGCAGTACTTC	CASRQGVSYEQYF
-	14	TRBV4-3	TRBJ1-3	-	TGCGCCAGCAGCCAACGGGGCCCAGGAAACACCATATATTTT	CASSQRGPGNTIYF
-	19	TRBV14	TRBJ1-6	-	TGTGCCAGCAGCCAAGAGCGTGTATTACCGCGATCCGCAAATTCACCCCTCCACTTT	CASSQERVLPRSANSPLHF
TRBD2	17	TRBV10-3	TRBJ2-3	-	TGTGCCATCAGTGAGGCTACACTAGCGGGGGGCACAGATACGCAGTATTTT	CAISEATLAGGTDTQYF
-	14	TRBV6-5	TRBJ2-1	once	TGTGCCAGCAAGTTCGCGGTGGCAGGGGATGAGCAGTTCTTC	CASKFAVAGDEQFF
TRBD2	16	TRBV10-3	TRBJ2-7	once	TGTGCCATCAGGGGGGTAAGCGGGAGGGCCCTCTCCGAGCAGTACTTC	CAIRGVSGRALSEQYF
-	14	TRBV6-1	TRBJ1-1	-	TGTGCCAGCATACAACCAGGGGAGGAAACTGAAGCTTTCTTT	CASIQPGEETEAFF
-	11	TRBV28	TRBJ1-1	-	TGTGCCAGCAGGGTTAACACTGAAGCTTTCTTT	CASRVNTEAFF
-	15	TRBV11-2	TRBJ1-3	-	TGTGCCAGCAGCTTGGAGGGAAGGTCTGGAAACACCATATATTTT	CASSLEGRSGNTIYF
TRBD2	18	TRBV5-1	TRBJ2-1	-	TGCGCCAGCAGCTTGAATCGGGGCGGGAGAGGGAGAACCAATGAGCAGTTCTTC	CASSLNRGGRGRTNEQFF
-	14	TRBV6-1	TRBJ2-7	-	TGTGCCAGCAGTGAGAACGGACGGACCTACGAGCAGTACTTC	CASSENGRTYEQYF
TRBD1	14	TRBV7-3	TRBJ2-7	-	TGTGCCAGCAGTTCCACAGGGGGCGCGTACGAGCAGTACTTC	CASSSTGGAYEQYF
-	13	TRBV30	TRBJ1-4	-	TGTGCCTGGAGTGTACCCCCCCGACATCTCCGGGATTTT	CAWSVPPRHLRDF
-	13	TRBV7-2	TRBJ2-5	-	TGTGCCAGCACCCCAACACTTGGAGAGACCCAGTACTTC	CASTPTLGETQYF
TRBD1	15	TRBV9	TRBJ1-1	-	TGTGCCAGCAGCGCCACGACAGGGGGCAACACTGAAGCTTTCTTT	CASSATTGGNTEAFF
TRBD1	15	TRBV9	TRBJ2-7	-	TGTGCCAGCAGCGTAGAGGCAGGGGGCGCCTCGAAGCAGTACTTC	CASSVEAGGASKQYF
-	13	TRBV7-2	TRBJ1-1	-	TGTGCCAGCAGCTTGAGTTATGGCACTGAAGCTTTCTTT	CASSLSYGTEAFF
-	13	TRBV15	TRBJ1-1	-	TGTGCCACCAGCATTAAGAAGAACACTGAAGCTTTCTTT	CATSIKKNTEAFF
TRBD2	17	TRBV11-2	TRBJ2-5	-	TGTGCCAGCAGCTTAAGGTCCCGGGAGGGCCTGCGCGAGACCCAGTACTTC	CASSLRSREGLRETQYF
TRBD2	16	TRBV4-2	TRBJ2-2	-	TGTGCCAGCAGCCAAGATAGCGGGAGTGGGAGCGGGGAGCTGTTTTTT	CASSQDSGSGSGELFF
-	15	TRBV11-3	TRBJ2-7	-	TGTGCCAGCAGCTTCAGACAGCGGGACACCTACGAGCAGTACTTC	CASSFRQRDTYEQYF
-	14	TRBV4-1	TRBJ2-7	-	TGCGCCAGCAGCCAAGTTCAGGTCTTGGCTCAGCAGTACTTC	CASSQVQVLAQQYF
TRBD1	16	TRBV28	TRBJ1-3	-	TGTGCCAGCAGTTTAGTGGGACAGGGGGGCGGAAACACCATATATTTT	CASSLVGQGGGNTIYF
TRBD2	15	TRBV6-4	TRBJ2-1	-	TGTGCCAGCAGCGCCGAGGGACTAGTCGCCAATGAGCAGTTCTTC	CASSAEGLVANEQFF
-	15	TRBV30	TRBJ2-5	-	TGTGCCTGGAGTGGGTCTGGACAATACCAAGAGACCCAGTACTTC	CAWSGSGQYQETQYF
TRBD2	16	TRBV7-3	TRBJ2-7	-	TGTGCCAGCAGCTTATGGACTAGCGGGACTTTAAACGAGCAGTACTTC	CASSLWTSGTLNEQYF
TRBD1	16	TRBV19	TRBJ1-4	-	TGTGCCAGTAGTGTCGGACAGGGAGCGGGTGGTGAAAAACTGTTTTTT	CASSVGQGAGGEKLFF
TRBD2	16	TRBV5-1	TRBJ2-7	once	TGCGCCAGCAGCTCCTCGGGCCTTCTAGCGGGAGTCGGGCAGTACTTC	CASSSSGLLAGVGQYF
TRBD1	14	TRBV19	TRBJ2-1	-	TGTGCCAGTAGTACCTCACAGGGGCTGGGGGAGCAGTTCTTC	CASSTSQGLGEQFF
-	15	TRBV7-3	TRBJ2-5	few	TGTGCCAGCAGCTTACTACCGGGACTGCAAGAGACCCAGTACTTC	CASSLLPGLQETQYF
TRBD2	14	TRBV5-6	TRBJ2-1	-	TGTGCCAGCAGCTTGGGTCTAGCGGGAGTGAGAGGGTTCTTC	CASSLGLAGVRGFF
-	13	TRBV11-2	TRBJ2-1	-	TGTGCCAGCGGTGCGGAACTATACAATGAGCAGTTCTTC	CASGAELYNEQFF
TRBD2	18	TRBV11-3	TRBJ2-7	-	TGTGCCAGCAGCTTAGAACCTAGCGGGAGTGCATGGTTCTACGAGCAGTACTTC	CASSLEPSGSAWFYEQYF
-	12	TRBV7-9	TRBJ2-3	-	TGTGCCAGCAGCTTAATGGCGGATACGCAGTATTTT	CASSLMADTQYF
TRBD2	16	TRBV27	TRBJ2-7	-	TGTGCCAGCAGTTTATTGAGTAGCGGGAGAGGGGACGAGCAGTACTTC	CASSLLSSGRGDEQYF
-	14	TRBV28	TRBJ2-1	-	TGTGCCAGCAGTTTGGTTGCGGGGCTCGATGAGCAGTTCTTC	CASSLVAGLDEQFF
-	15	TRBV11-1	TRBJ1-6	-	TGTGCCAGCAGCTTAGGGGGAAGTAATAATTCACCCCTCCACTTT	CASSLGGSNNSPLHF
-	19	TRBV30	TRBJ2-5	-	TGTGCCTGGAGTGTACGAAGGGGGTCTCTCCTCCAAAATCAAGAGACCCAGTACTTC	CAWSVRRGSLLQNQETQYF
-	14	TRBV5-1	TRBJ1-3	-	TGCGCCAGCAGCTTGCGGGGCTCTGGAAACACCATATATTTT	CASSLRGSGNTIYF
TRBD2	13	TRBV29-1	TRBJ2-7	-	TGCAGCGCCTCTAGCGGAACTACCTACGAGCAGTACTTC	CSASSGTTYEQYF
-	14	TRBV5-1	TRBJ1-1	-	TGCGCCAGCAGCTTGGACCAAGGAGGGACTGAAGCTTTCTTT	CASSLDQGGTEAFF
-	13	TRBV11-2	TRBJ1-1	once	TGTGCCAGCAGCTTGGCGCGGGGCACTGAAGCTTTCTTT	CASSLARGTEAFF
TRBD1	17	TRBV23-1	TRBJ1-1	-	TGCGCCAGCAGCCAAATTGGCAGGGGGCCGAGGAACACTGAAGCTTTCTTT	CASSQIGRGPRNTEAFF
-	10	TRBV20-1	TRBJ2-3	-	TGCAGCTTCCCCCTGGATACGCAGTATTTT	CSFPLDTQYF
-	12	TRBV29-1	TRBJ2-2	-	TGCAGCGTTGATGGGGGGCTCGGGGAGCTGTTTTTT	CSVDGGLGELFF
TRBD2	17	TRBV15	TRBJ2-3	-	TGTGCCACCAGCAGAGATTTAGCGGGAGGGCCTTCAGATACGCAGTATTTT	CATSRDLAGGPSDTQYF
TRBD2	16	TRBV27	TRBJ2-5	-	TGTGCCAGCAGGCCTACCGGGACTAGCGGGAGGGAGACCCAGTACTTC	CASRPTGTSGRETQYF
-	13	TRBV6-6	TRBJ2-1	few	TGTGCCAGCAGTTACGACGGAGGCAATGAGCAGTTCTTC	CASSYDGGNEQFF
TRBD1	14	TRBV7-9	TRBJ1-2	-	TGTGCCAGCAGCTTGAATCAGGGGGAGGATGGCTACACCTTC	CASSLNQGEDGYTF
-	14	TRBV6-1	TRBJ1-5	once	TGTGCCAGCAGTGAATCGGGGCTGAATCAGCCCCAGCATTTT	CASSESGLNQPQHF